This paragraph reports one T cell receptor beta chain. What it binds is unknown. The entry originates in a study of cytomegalovirus exposure and HLA in healthy donors. Study-wide results and limits: Later analysis showed TCR association rates varying by HLA locus, highest for DRB1 and lowest for HLA-C. Cytomegalovirus status was reportedly diagnosed by the classifier with high sensitivity and specificity. Reports state that TCR beta sequences accurately predicted most subjects' HLA-A and HLA-B alleles. Investigators reported some 150 TCR beta chains as tied to cytomegalovirus.

Per germline, CDR1 SGHTA and CDR2 FQGNSA. V shed 3 bases and J shed 6 bases, with 18 bases lying between them. This CDR3 comprises 17 residues. Vbeta (60) and Jbeta (13) primers were used in the PCR. Sequenced by immunoSEQ multiplex PCR; TCRdb stores in-frame clones only, minus some. This table holds about 140,000 clones, around four fifths found once. The TCR was taken from a woman in her forties in good health and CMV-seronegative. Sequenced material: PBMCs. The chain combines TRBV7-2 with TRBJ1-6; maybe TRBD1 (5 bases). Here the CDR3 reads CASSFWDSREFNSPLHF. CDR3 bases: TGTGCCAGCAGCTTTTGGGACTCCCGTGAATTTAATTCACCCCTCCACTTT. Supplemented by reference TRBV7-2 and TRBJ1-6, the full variable domain reads GAGVSQSPSNKVTEKGKDVELRCDPISGHTALYWYRQSLGQGLEFLIYFQGNSAPDKSGLPSDRFSAERTGGSVSTLTIQRTQQEDSAVYLCASSFWDSREFNSPLHFGNGTRLTVT.